This T cell receptor (beta chain) was sequenced in a study of cytomegalovirus exposure and HLA in healthy donors. PCR primers comprised 60 Vbeta and 13 Jbeta primers. Per the study methods: Later, an analysis found roughly 80 million unique TCR beta chains, and 8.5 million to 12 million of these were shared. The repertoire was sequenced with immunoSEQ multiplex PCR; TCRdb's copy has only in-frame clones and lacks some. For V, J and clone size, that table is used; D and trimming come from the DNA. This table holds about 170,000 clones, about 80% found once. This clone was seen a single time. The receptor's source is a girl aged 5-17 years in good health and CMV-seropositive. Sequencing input: PBMCs.

The CDR3 here is CASTTGLADNEQFF. CDR3 in DNA: TGTGCCAGTACTACGGGACTAGCGGACAATGAGCAGTTCTTC. This rearrangement joins TRBV27 to TRBJ2-1, with 11 positions matching TRBD2. J lost 5 bases, V lost 9 bases, and 6 bases had no gene match. Germline values: CDR1 MNHEY, CDR2 SMNVEV (reference sequence). This CDR3 region has 14 residues.